The clone carrying this T cell receptor (beta chain) has only a few counts. This CDR3 spans 16 amino acids. This sample was included in a study of identical twins. From the 5' RACE reads, TCRdb called clonotypes with MiXCR, one entry per CDR3 protein. This repertoire shows some 1,700,000 distinct CDR3 sequences, less than 40% found once; its top ten account for about 0.25%. The chain joins TRBV21-1 to TRBJ2-1; the tabulated D call, TRBD2, remains unverified against the DNA. TRBV21-1 is a pseudogene segment. The sample comprised cord blood. The clonotype was recovered from a newborn girl in good health. CDR3 residues: CASSNSGGLAGNEQFF. The DNA for the CDR3 is TGTGCCAGCAGCAATAGCGGGGGACTAGCAGGGAATGAGCAGTTCTTC.